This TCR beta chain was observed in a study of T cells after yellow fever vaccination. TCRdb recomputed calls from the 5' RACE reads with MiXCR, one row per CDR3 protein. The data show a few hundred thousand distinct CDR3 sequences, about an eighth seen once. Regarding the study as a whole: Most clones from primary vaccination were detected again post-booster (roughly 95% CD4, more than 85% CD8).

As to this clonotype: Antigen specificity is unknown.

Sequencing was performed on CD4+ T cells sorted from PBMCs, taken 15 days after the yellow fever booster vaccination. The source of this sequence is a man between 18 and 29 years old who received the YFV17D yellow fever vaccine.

The CDR3, as DNA: TGCGCCAGCACCCGGACAGGGGCGAACTATGGCTACACCTTC. Translating it yields CASTRTGANYGYTF. The rearrangement links TRBV5-1 to TRBJ1-2; TRBD1 matches 9 bases. The CDR3 length is 14 residues. CDR1 and CDR2 (germline): SGHRS, YFSETQ. The trim removed 6 bases at V and 2 bases at J, leaving 5 bases unmatched. Together with reference TRBV5-1 and TRBJ1-2, the CDR3 gives the full variable domain: KAGVTQTPRYLIKTRGQQVTLSCSPISGHRSVSWYQQTPGQGLQFLFEYFSETQRNKGNFPGRFSGRQFSNSRSEMNVSTLELGDSALYLCASTRTGANYGYTFGSGTRLTVV.